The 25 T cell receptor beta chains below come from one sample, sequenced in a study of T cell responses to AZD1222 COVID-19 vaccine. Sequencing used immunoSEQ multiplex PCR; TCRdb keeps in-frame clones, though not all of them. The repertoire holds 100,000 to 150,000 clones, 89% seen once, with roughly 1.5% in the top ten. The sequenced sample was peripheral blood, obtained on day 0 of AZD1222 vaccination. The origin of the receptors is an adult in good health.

The CDR3 spells CASSVGVAGIYEQYF. CDR3 nucleotides: TGTGCCAGCAGCGTAGGGGTAGCGGGGATCTACGAGCAGTACTTC. The chain carries TRBV9 and TRBJ2-7, with 8 bases fitting TRBD2. The J segment lost 3 bases and the V segment lost 0 bases, leaving 5 bases of the junction unmatched. The CDR3 consists of 15 residues. Germline V gene lookup returns CDR1 SGDLS and CDR2 YYNGEE.

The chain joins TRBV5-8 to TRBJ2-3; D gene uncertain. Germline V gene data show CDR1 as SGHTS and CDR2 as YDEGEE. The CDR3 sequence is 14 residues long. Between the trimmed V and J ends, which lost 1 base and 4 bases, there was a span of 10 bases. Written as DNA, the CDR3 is TGTGCCAGCAGCTTGTGGGGTTCGGCAGATACGCAGTATTTT. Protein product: CASSLWGSADTQYF.

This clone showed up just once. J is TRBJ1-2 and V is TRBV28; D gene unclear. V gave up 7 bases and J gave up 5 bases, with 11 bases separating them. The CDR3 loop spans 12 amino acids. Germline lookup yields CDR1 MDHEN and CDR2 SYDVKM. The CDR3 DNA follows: TGTGCCAGCAAAGTCCCTGCTTATGGCTACACCTTC. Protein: CASKVPAYGYTF.

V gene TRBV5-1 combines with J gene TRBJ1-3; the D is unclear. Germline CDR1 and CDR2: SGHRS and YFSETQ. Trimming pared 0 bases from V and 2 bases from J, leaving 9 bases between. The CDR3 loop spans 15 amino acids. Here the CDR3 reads CASSLDLGAGNTIYF. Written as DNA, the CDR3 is TGCGCCAGCAGCTTGGACTTGGGAGCTGGAAACACCATATATTTT.

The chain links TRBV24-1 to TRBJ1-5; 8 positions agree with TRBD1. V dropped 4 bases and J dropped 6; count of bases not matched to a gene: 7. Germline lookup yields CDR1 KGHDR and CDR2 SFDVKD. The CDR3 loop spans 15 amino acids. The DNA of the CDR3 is TGTGCCACCAGTGAGTCAGGGGGCGGGAGTCAGCCCCAGCATTTT. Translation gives CATSESGGGSQPQHF.

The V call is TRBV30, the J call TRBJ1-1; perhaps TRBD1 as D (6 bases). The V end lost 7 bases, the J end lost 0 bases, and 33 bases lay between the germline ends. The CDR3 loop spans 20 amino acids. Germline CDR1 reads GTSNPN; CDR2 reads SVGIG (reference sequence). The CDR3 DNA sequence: TGTGCCTCGTTAAATATAAACGGGGGGGCCTTGACTTCGATGAACACTGAAGCTTTCTTT. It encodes CASLNINGGALTSMNTEAFF.

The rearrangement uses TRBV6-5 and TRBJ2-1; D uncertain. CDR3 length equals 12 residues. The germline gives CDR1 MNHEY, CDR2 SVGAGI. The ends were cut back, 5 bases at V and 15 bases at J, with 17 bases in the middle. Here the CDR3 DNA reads TGTGCCAGCAGTCAAAATTTTCCCGCTCGGTTCTTC. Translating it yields CASSQNFPARFF.

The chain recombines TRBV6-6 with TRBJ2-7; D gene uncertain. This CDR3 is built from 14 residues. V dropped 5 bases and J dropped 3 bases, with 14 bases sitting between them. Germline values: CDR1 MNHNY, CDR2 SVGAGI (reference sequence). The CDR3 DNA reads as TGTGCCAGCAGTCCCCAATTGGGCCTCTACGAGCAGTACTTC. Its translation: CASSPQLGLYEQYF.

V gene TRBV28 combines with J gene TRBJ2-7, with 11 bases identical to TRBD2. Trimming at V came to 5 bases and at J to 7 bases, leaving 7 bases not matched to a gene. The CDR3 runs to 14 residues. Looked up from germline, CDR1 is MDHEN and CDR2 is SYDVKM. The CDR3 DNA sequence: TGTGCCAGCAGTGGGACTAGCGGCGCGTGGGAGCAGTACTTC. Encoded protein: CASSGTSGAWEQYF.

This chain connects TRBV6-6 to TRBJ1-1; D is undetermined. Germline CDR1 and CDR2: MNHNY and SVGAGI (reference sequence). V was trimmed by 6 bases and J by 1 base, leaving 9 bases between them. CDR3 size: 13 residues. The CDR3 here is CASSQGRNTEAFF. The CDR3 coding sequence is TGTGCCAGCAGCCAAGGACGGAACACTGAAGCTTTCTTT.

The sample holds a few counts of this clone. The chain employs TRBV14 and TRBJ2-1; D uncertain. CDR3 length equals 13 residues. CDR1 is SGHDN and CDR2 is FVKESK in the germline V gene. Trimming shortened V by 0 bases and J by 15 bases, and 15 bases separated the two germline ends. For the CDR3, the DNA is TGTGCCAGCAGCCAAGATCTTCAAGGGAAGCGGTTCTTC. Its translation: CASSQDLQGKRFF.

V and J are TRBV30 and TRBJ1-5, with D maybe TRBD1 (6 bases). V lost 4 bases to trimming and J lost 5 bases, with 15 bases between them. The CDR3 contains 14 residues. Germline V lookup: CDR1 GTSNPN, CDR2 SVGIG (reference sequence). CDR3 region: CAWTDGQSYQPQHF. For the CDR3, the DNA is TGTGCCTGGACCGACGGACAGAGTTATCAGCCCCAGCATTTT.

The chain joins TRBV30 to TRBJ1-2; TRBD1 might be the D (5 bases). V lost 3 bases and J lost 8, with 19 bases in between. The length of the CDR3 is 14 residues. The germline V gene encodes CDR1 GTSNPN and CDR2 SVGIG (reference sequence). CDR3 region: CAWSPTPRGYGYTF. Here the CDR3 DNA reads TGTGCCTGGAGCCCGACACCGAGGGGCTACGGCTACACCTTC.

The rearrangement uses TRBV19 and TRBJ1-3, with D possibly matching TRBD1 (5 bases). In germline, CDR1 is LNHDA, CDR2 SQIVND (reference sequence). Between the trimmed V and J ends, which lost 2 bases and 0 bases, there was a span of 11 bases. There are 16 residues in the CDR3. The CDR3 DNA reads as TGTGCCAGTAGTATAACCTCGGGGGGCTCTGGAAACACCATATATTTT. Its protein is CASSITSGGSGNTIYF.

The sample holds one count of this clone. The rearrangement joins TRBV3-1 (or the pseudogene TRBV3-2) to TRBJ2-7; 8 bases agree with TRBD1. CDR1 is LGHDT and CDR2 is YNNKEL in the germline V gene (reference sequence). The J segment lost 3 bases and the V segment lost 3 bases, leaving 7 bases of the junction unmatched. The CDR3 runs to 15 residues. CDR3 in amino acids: CASSQMMTGVYEQYF. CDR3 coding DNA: TGTGCCAGCAGCCAGATGATGACAGGGGTCTACGAGCAGTACTTC.

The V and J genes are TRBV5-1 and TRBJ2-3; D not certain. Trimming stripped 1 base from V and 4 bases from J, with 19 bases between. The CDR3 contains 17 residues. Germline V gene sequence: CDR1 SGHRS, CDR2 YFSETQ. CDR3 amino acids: CASSLFLSWQGADTQYF. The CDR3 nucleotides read TGCGCCAGCAGCTTGTTCTTAAGCTGGCAAGGTGCAGATACGCAGTATTTT. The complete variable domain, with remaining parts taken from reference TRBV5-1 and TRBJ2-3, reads KAGVTQTPRYLIKTRGQQVTLSCSPISGHRSVSWYQQTPGQGLQFLFEYFSETQRNKGNFPGRFSGRQFSNSRSEMNVSTLELGDSALYLCASSLFLSWQGADTQYFGPGTRLTVL.

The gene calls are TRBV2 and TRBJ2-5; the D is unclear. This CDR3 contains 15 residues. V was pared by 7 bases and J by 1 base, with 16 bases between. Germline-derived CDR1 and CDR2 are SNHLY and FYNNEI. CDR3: CASILGWASQETQYF. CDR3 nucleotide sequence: TGTGCCAGCATCCTGGGGTGGGCTAGCCAAGAGACCCAGTACTTC. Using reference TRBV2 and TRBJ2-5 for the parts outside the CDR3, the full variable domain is EPEVTQTPSHQVTQMGQEVILRCVPISNHLYFYWYRQILGQKVEFLVSFYNNEISEKSEIFDDQFSVERPDGSNFTLKIRSTKLEDSAMYFCASILGWASQETQYFGPGTRLLVL.

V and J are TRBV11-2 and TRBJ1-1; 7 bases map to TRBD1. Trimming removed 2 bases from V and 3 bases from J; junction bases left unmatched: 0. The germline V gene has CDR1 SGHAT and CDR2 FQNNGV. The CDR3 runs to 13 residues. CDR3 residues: CASSLQGDTEAFF. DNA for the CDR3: TGTGCCAGCAGCTTACAGGGGGACACTGAAGCTTTCTTT.

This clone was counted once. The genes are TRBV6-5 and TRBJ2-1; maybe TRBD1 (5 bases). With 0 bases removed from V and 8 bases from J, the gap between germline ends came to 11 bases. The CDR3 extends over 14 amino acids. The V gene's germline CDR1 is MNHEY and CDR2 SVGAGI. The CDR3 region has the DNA TGTGCCAGCAGTTACTCGAGCCAGGGCGATGAGCAGTTCTTC. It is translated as CASSYSSQGDEQFF.

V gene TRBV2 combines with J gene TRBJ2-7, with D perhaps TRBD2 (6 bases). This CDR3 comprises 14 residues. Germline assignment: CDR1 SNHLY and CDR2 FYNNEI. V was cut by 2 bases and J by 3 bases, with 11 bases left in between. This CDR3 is CASSESAGRYEQYF. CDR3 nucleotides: TGTGCCAGCAGTGAATCAGCGGGCCGCTACGAGCAGTACTTC.

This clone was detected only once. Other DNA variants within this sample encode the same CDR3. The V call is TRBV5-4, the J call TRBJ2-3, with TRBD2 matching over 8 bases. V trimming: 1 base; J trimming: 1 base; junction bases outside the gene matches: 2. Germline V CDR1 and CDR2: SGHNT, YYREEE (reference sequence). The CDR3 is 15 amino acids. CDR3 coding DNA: TGTGCCAGCAGCTTGACAGCGGGGGGCACAGATACGCAGTATTTT. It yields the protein CASSLTAGGTDTQYF.

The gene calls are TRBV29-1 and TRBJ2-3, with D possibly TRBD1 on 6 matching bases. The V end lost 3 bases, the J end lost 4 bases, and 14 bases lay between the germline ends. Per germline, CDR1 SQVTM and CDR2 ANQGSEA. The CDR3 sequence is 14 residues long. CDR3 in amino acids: CSVDPGQGPDTQYF. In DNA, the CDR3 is TGCAGCGTTGATCCAGGGCAGGGGCCAGATACGCAGTATTTT.

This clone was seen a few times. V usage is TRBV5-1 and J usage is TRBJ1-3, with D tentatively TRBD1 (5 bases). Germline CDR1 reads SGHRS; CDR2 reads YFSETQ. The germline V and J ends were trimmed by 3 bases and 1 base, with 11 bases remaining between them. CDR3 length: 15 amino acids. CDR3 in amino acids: CASSSNPGSGNTIYF. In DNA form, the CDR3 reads TGCGCCAGCAGCTCCAACCCAGGGTCTGGAAACACCATATATTTT.

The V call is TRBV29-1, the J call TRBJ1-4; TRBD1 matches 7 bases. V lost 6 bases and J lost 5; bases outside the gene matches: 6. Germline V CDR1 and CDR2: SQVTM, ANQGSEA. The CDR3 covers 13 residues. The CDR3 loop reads CSVAGTENEKLFF. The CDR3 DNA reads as TGCAGCGTCGCCGGGACAGAAAATGAAAAACTGTTTTTT.

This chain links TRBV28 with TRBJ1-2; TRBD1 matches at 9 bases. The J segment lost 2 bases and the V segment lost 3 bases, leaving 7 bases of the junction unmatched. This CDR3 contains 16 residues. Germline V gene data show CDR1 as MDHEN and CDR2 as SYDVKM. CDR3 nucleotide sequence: TGTGCCAGCAGTTTCCAGACAGGGGGATTAAACTATGGCTACACCTTC. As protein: CASSFQTGGLNYGYTF.